Listed below are T cell receptor beta chains from one sample, sequenced in a study of identical twins. One entry per CDR3 protein, called by TCRdb with MiXCR from the 5' RACE reads. The top ten clones hold around 1.6% of a sample with under 1 million distinct CDR3 sequences, around an eighth of them seen once. The same data also went into a second study, on yellow fever vaccine responses in identical twins.

The specimen was PBMCs. The source is a young woman in good health. Each CDR3 is given with its conserved first and last residue. The D gene is left open where the match is weak. Rows give clone size only sometimes, using once, few, many, or a class for an expanded clone.

d_call	j_call	v_call	clone_size	cdr3_nt	cdr3_aa
-	TRBJ1-4	TRBV11-2	few	TGTGCCAGCAGCTTCTTCGGGGGAACTAATGAAAAACTGTTTTTT	CASSFFGGTNEKLFF
-	TRBJ2-2	TRBV12-3/TRBV12-4	many	TGTGCCAAATTGGGGGGGGCGCTGGTCAGAACCGGGGAGCTGTTTTTT	CAKLGGALVRTGELFF
-	TRBJ2-7	TRBV12-3/TRBV12-4	few	TGTGCCAGCAGGCAAGGACAGACAGCCTCCTACGAGCAGTACTTC	CASRQGQTASYEQYF
-	TRBJ2-1	TRBV2	-	TGTGCCAGCGTAAGTAATGAGCAGTTCTTC	CASVSNEQFF
-	TRBJ2-7	TRBV2	few	TGTGCCAGCAGTGACGCGGGAAGGACCTACGAGCAGTACTTC	CASSDAGRTYEQYF
TRBD2	TRBJ2-4	TRBV11-1	few	TGTGCCAGCGGCCCCCGTGCCGGGGGGGGCATAGCCAAAAACATTCAGTACTTC	CASGPRAGGGIAKNIQYF
TRBD2	TRBJ2-5	TRBV7-6	-	TGTGCCAGCAGCCCGGGGGGAGGGGCGGGCGAGTACCAAGAGACCCAGTACTTC	CASSPGGGAGEYQETQYF
-	TRBJ1-5	TRBV4-2	many	TGTGCCAGCAGCCGAGATCAGAGTCAGCCCCAGCATTTT	CASSRDQSQPQHF
TRBD2	TRBJ2-1	TRBV12-3/TRBV12-4	many	TGTGCCAGCAGTTTATCCCCGGGACTAGTAGATGAGCAGTTCTTC	CASSLSPGLVDEQFF
-	TRBJ1-2	TRBV6-6	-	TGTGCCAGCAATCCAGGGTCCTCCTATGGCTACACCTTC	CASNPGSSYGYTF
TRBD1	TRBJ2-5	TRBV5-1	few	TGCGCCAGCAGCCCGCCCGCCGGGACAGGGAAAGAGACCCAGTACTTC	CASSPPAGTGKETQYF
-	TRBJ2-1	TRBV12-3/TRBV12-4	few	TGTGCCAGCAGTCCCGACAGGTCCGCCGGCATCGATGAGCAGTTCTTC	CASSPDRSAGIDEQFF
-	TRBJ1-6	TRBV4-1	many	TGCGCCAGCAGCCTGGGAGGGAGCTCCTATAATTCACCCCTCCACTTT	CASSLGGSSYNSPLHF
TRBD1	TRBJ1-5	TRBV4-2	many	TGTGCCAGCAGCCAAGGGACAGGGAGTCAGCCCCAGCATTTT	CASSQGTGSQPQHF
-	TRBJ2-5	TRBV12-3/TRBV12-4	few	TGTGCCAGCAACCCCACAGACTACCAAGAGACCCAGTACTTC	CASNPTDYQETQYF
TRBD1	TRBJ2-5	TRBV7-9	few	TGTGCCAGCAGGAGACAGGGGTCGGGGCAAGAGACCCAGTACTTC	CASRRQGSGQETQYF
-	TRBJ1-2	TRBV12-3/TRBV12-4	many	TGTGCCAGCAGTTTCGTGGGAACCTATGGCTACACCTTC	CASSFVGTYGYTF
TRBD1	TRBJ2-3	TRBV29-1	many	TGCAGCGTCCGTGCCGGGACAGGTGTGCCAGATACGCAGTATTTT	CSVRAGTGVPDTQYF
-	TRBJ2-3	TRBV29-1	few	TGCAGCGTTGAACTAGGTAGTACTACGCAGTATTTT	CSVELGSTTQYF
-	TRBJ2-7	TRBV24-1	few	TGTGCCACCTCGGACCCGTACGAGCAGTACTTC	CATSDPYEQYF
-	TRBJ2-2	TRBV20-1	many	TGCAGTGCCCAACTAGTAGCGAACACCGGGGAGCTGTTTTTT	CSAQLVANTGELFF
-	TRBJ2-5	TRBV14	-	TGTGCCAGCAGCCAAGTCCGATATACCCAGTACTTC	CASSQVRYTQYF
-	TRBJ2-2	TRBV6-5	few	TGTGCCAGCAGTTCAGCCCGCTTGGGGCTGTTTTTT	CASSSARLGLFF
TRBD1	TRBJ2-7	TRBV7-9	few	TGTGCCAGCAGCTTCGGAGAGGACAGGTACTACGAGCAGTACTTC	CASSFGEDRYYEQYF
-	TRBJ2-4	TRBV28	-	TGTGCCAGCAGTCTCCCGGCTGGCCAAAACATTCAGTACTTC	CASSLPAGQNIQYF
-	TRBJ2-2	TRBV9	-	TGTGCCAGCAGCGTAGCTCCAAGGGATCCCGGGGAGCTGTTTTTT	CASSVAPRDPGELFF
TRBD2	TRBJ2-1	TRBV4-1	many	TGCGCCAGCAGCCTCTACCGACTAGCGGGGGCCAAAAATGAGCAGTTCTTC	CASSLYRLAGAKNEQFF
-	TRBJ2-5	TRBV5-1	few	TGCGCCAGCAGCTTGGGCGTGGGGCAACGGGTGGAGACCCAGTACTTC	CASSLGVGQRVETQYF
-	TRBJ2-2	TRBV12-3/TRBV12-4	many	TGTGCCAGCAGTCCCGACATGAAGAACACCGGGGAGCTGTTTTTT	CASSPDMKNTGELFF
TRBD2	TRBJ2-7	TRBV2	few	TGTGCCAGCAGTGCGACTAGCGGGAGGTACCTTAGGGAGCAGTACTTC	CASSATSGRYLREQYF
-	TRBJ2-5	TRBV3-1	few	TGTGCCAGCAGCCAAGTGAACGGAGAGACCCAGTACTTC	CASSQVNGETQYF
-	TRBJ2-7	TRBV10-3	-	TGTGCCATCAGGCCCTATACGGACTCCTACGAGCAGTACTTC	CAIRPYTDSYEQYF
-	TRBJ1-1	TRBV20-1	many	TGCAGTGCTAGTGGAGGCAGTGCAGCTGAAGCTTTCTTT	CSASGGSAAEAFF
TRBD2	TRBJ2-3	TRBV11-3	-	TGTGCCAGCAGCCCGCGGACTAGCGGGAGGGGTACAGATACGCAGTATTTT	CASSPRTSGRGTDTQYF
-	TRBJ2-7	TRBV21-1	few	TGTGCCACTCAAGCCGGGACAGATATCTACGAGCAGTACTTC	CATQAGTDIYEQYF
-	TRBJ2-2	TRBV7-9	few	TGTGCCAGCAGCCCTAGGGGGGCGGCGAACACCGGGGAGCTGTTTTTT	CASSPRGAANTGELFF
-	TRBJ1-1	TRBV4-1	-	TGCGCCAGCAGCCAAGCGTCCCTCAACACTGAAGCTTTCTTT	CASSQASLNTEAFF
-	TRBJ1-2	TRBV6-2/TRBV6-3	few	TGTGCCAGCAGTTACGTCGCAGGGAATGGCTACACCTTC	CASSYVAGNGYTF
-	TRBJ2-5	TRBV2	few	TGTGCCAGCAGTGTTGGGCTCTTCGAGGGGTTACAAGAGACCCAGTACTTC	CASSVGLFEGLQETQYF
TRBD1	TRBJ2-7	TRBV5-1	few	TGCGCCAGCAGCTCGGACAGGGAGTACGAGCAGTACTTC	CASSSDREYEQYF
-	TRBJ2-1	TRBV29-1	many	TGCAGCGTTACTCCGGGGAGCACCTACAATGAGCAGTTCTTC	CSVTPGSTYNEQFF
TRBD2	TRBJ2-1	TRBV12-3/TRBV12-4	many	TGTGCCAGCAGTTTTCGCTTAGGGCGGGGGGCCTACAATGAGCAGTTCTTC	CASSFRLGRGAYNEQFF
-	TRBJ2-1	TRBV3-1	-	TGTGCCAGCAGCCCGACAGGTAAATACAATGAGCAGTTCTTC	CASSPTGKYNEQFF
-	TRBJ1-2	TRBV5-1	-	TGCGCCAGCAGCTTCTCCAACAGCTATGGCTACACCTTC	CASSFSNSYGYTF